This entry lists 17 T cell receptor beta chains sequenced from one sample in a study of PD-1 blockade in classical Hodgkin lymphoma. Sample time point: cycle 4 day 1 (C4D1), after less than seven weeks of nivolumab. Brentuximab vedotin exposure varied among the patients, all of whom had relapsed after autologous stem cell transplantation. Only in-frame clones appear in the TCRdb table, and some are missing; sequencing was by immunoSEQ multiplex PCR. The sample shows approximately 65,000 clones, approximately 90% of them seen only once. Material: peripheral blood mononuclear cells (PBMCs), obtained before the fourth cycle of nivolumab. The receptors here all came from a human donor with classical Hodgkin lymphoma.

The chain couples TRBV5-4 to TRBJ2-3, with 9 nucleotides matching TRBD1. V shed 0 bases and J 3 bases; nucleotides not matched to a gene: 8. Germline V gene data show CDR1 as SGHNT and CDR2 as YYREEE (reference sequence). The CDR3 length is 17 residues. In DNA, the CDR3 is TGTGCCAGCAGCTTGGATCACGGGGGGACAGGGACAGATACGCAGTATTTT. It yields the protein CASSLDHGGTGTDTQYF.

The count of this clone is one. V usage is TRBV21-1 and J usage is TRBJ2-3; TRBD1, the table's D call, lacks a check against the DNA. TRBV21-1 corresponds to a pseudogene. The CDR3 totals 18 residues. Here the CDR3 reads CASSKRGQGANPRDTQYF. Here the CDR3 DNA reads TGTGCCAGCAGCAAACGCGGACAGGGGGCGAACCCTAGGGATACGCAGTATTTT.

V is TRBV5-1 and J is TRBJ1-5; D gene uncertain. This CDR3 contains 14 residues. Trimming pared 5 bases from V and 2 bases from J, leaving 11 bases between. Germline loops: CDR1 SGHRS, CDR2 YFSETQ. In DNA form, the CDR3 reads TGCGCCAGCAGTGTCTCCGGGCGCAATCAGCCCCAGCATTTT. The encoded protein is CASSVSGRNQPQHF.

The chain combines TRBV5-8 with TRBJ1-1, with D tentatively TRBD1 (5 bases). Germline-derived CDR1 and CDR2 are SGHTS and YDEGEE. This CDR3 region has 16 residues. V lost 5 bases and J 9 bases, leaving 26 bases between the germline ends. DNA for the CDR3: TGTGCCAGCAGTCAGACTTCCGGGACCGGAGGTAGAAAAGCTTTCTTT. Translated, it gives CASSQTSGTGGRKAFF.

The chain employs TRBV7-8 and TRBJ2-3; the D is unclear. V shed 2 bases and J shed 6 bases, with 15 bases lying between them. Per germline, CDR1 SGHVS and CDR2 FQNEAQ. There are 15 residues in the CDR3. The CDR3 DNA reads TGTGCCAGCAGCTTATCGAGCGCGCTTTCTGATACGCAGTATTTT. This codes for CASSLSSALSDTQYF.

The CDR3 loop reads CASSLASGGQETQYF. CDR3 DNA sequence: TGCGCCAGCAGCTTAGCTAGCGGGGGTCAAGAGACCCAGTACTTC. The rearrangement links TRBV5-1 to TRBJ2-5; TRBD2 matches 10 bases. V shed 2 bases and J 2 bases; nucleotides not matched to a gene: 3. This CDR3 has 15 amino acids. Per the germline V gene, CDR1 is SGHRS and CDR2 is YFSETQ. Drawing the rest from reference TRBV5-1 and TRBJ2-5, the complete variable domain is KAGVTQTPRYLIKTRGQQVTLSCSPISGHRSVSWYQQTPGQGLQFLFEYFSETQRNKGNFPGRFSGRQFSNSRSEMNVSTLELGDSALYLCASSLASGGQETQYFGPGTRLLVL.

J is TRBJ1-2 and V is TRBV28; D is possibly TRBD1 (5 bases). The V end lost 2 bases, the J end lost 1 base, and 11 bases lay between the germline ends. The CDR3 is 15 amino acids. CDR1 and CDR2 from the germline V gene are MDHEN and SYDVKM. CDR3 DNA: TGTGCCAGCAGTTTAGGGGGAAGGCTTAACTATGGCTACACCTTC. This sequence encodes CASSLGGRLNYGYTF.

This sequence joins TRBV5-6 and TRBJ2-5; 10 bases are a match to TRBD2. The trim removed 1 base at V and 4 bases at J, leaving 4 bases unmatched. Germline assignment: CDR1 SGHDT and CDR2 YYEEEE. The CDR3 contains 15 residues. CDR3 region: CASSLFLAGVETQYF. For the CDR3, the DNA is TGTGCCAGCAGCTTGTTTCTAGCGGGAGTAGAGACCCAGTACTTC.

V and J are TRBV6-5 and TRBJ2-1; 10 bases align to TRBD2. Germline V lookup: CDR1 MNHEY, CDR2 SVGAGI. This CDR3 spans 15 amino acids. V gave up 6 bases and J gave up 4 bases; unmatched junction bases: 6. CDR3 sequence (DNA): TGTGCCAGCAGGAGTAGCGGGGGGCAATACAATGAGCAGTTCTTC. Its translation: CASRSSGGQYNEQFF.

The rearrangement joins TRBV18 to TRBJ2-3; TRBD2 matches at 9 bases. From germline, CDR1 is KGHSH and CDR2 LQKENI. Trimming cost V 3 bases and J 4 bases; bases outside gene matches: 8. The CDR3 extends over 16 amino acids. CDR3 sequence: CASSPEGLAFADTQYF. The CDR3 region has the DNA TGTGCCAGCTCACCTGAAGGACTAGCGTTCGCAGATACGCAGTATTTT. Complete variable domain (other parts from reference TRBV18 and TRBJ2-3): NAGVMQNPRHLVRRRGQEARLRCSPMKGHSHVYWYRQLPEEGLKFMVYLQKENIIDESGMPKERFSAEFPKEGPSILRIQQVVRGDSAAYFCASSPEGLAFADTQYFGPGTRLTVL.

This chain joins TRBV4-1 and TRBJ1-2; tentative D call: TRBD1 (6 bases). The V and J ends lost 6 bases and 4 bases respectively, with 15 bases between them. CDR3 length: 14 amino acids. From germline, CDR1 is MGHRA and CDR2 YSYEKL. CDR3: CASRSIGGSYGYTF. The CDR3, as DNA: TGCGCCAGCAGATCTATAGGGGGATCCTATGGCTACACCTTC.

The sample holds a few counts of this clone. V is TRBV13 and J is TRBJ2-3; 10 bases align to TRBD2. The V gene's germline CDR1 is PRHDT and CDR2 FYEKMQ (reference sequence). The length of the CDR3 is 15 residues. The V gene end was trimmed by 5 bases and the J gene end by 1 base; junction bases not matched to a gene: 3. In nucleotides, the CDR3 is TGTGCCAGCAGCCCCCTAGCGGGAGGCACAGATACGCAGTATTTT. This gives the protein CASSPLAGGTDTQYF.

The gene calls are TRBV7-2 and TRBJ1-5; possibly TRBD1 for D (6 bases). Per germline, CDR1 SGHTA and CDR2 FQGNSA. V lost 5 bases to trimming and J lost 6 bases, with 11 bases between them. The CDR3 is made up of 13 amino acids. CDR3 bases: TGTGCCAGCAGCCCCCGGGGGCGTCAGCCCCAGCATTTT. Translation gives CASSPRGRQPQHF.

This clone was counted a few times. This chain connects TRBV20-1 to TRBJ1-5; D is uncertain. The V end lost 0 bases, the J end lost 9 bases, and 3 bases lay between the germline ends. CDR1 and CDR2 from the germline V gene are DFQATT and SNEGSKA (reference sequence). The CDR3 consists of 10 residues. The CDR3 reads CSARDGPQHF. As DNA, the CDR3 is TGCAGTGCTAGAGATGGGCCCCAGCATTTT.

The chain links TRBV5-1 to TRBJ1-6; D unresolved. Germline assignment: CDR1 SGHRS and CDR2 YFSETQ. This CDR3 is 15 amino acids long. Trimming took 5 bases from V and 0 from J, leaving 9 bases between them. The CDR3 DNA is TGCGCCAGCAGTCGGTTTTTCTCCTATAATTCACCCCTCCACTTT. Its protein is CASSRFFSYNSPLHF.

The chain combines TRBV6-5 with TRBJ2-1; no reliable D call. The ends were cut back, 6 bases at V and 0 bases at J, with 12 bases in the middle. Germline assignment: CDR1 MNHEY and CDR2 SVGAGI. The CDR3 has 15 residues. CDR3 residues: CASSRVPSSYNEQFF. The DNA for the CDR3 is TGTGCCAGCAGCCGTGTCCCGAGCTCCTACAATGAGCAGTTCTTC.

V and J are TRBV6-6 and TRBJ2-2, with unresolved D. There are 16 residues in the CDR3. In germline, CDR1 is MNHNY, CDR2 SVGAGI (reference sequence). The V end lost 3 bases, the J end lost 5 bases, and 16 bases lay between the germline ends. The CDR3 loop reads CASSYSVAAYTGELFF. CDR3 DNA sequence: TGTGCCAGCAGTTATTCGGTAGCCGCCTATACCGGGGAGCTGTTTTTT.